This entry features one T cell receptor (beta chain) sequence. Germline assignment: CDR1 MNHEY and CDR2 SMNVEV (reference sequence). V gave up 3 bases and J gave up 5 bases, with 16 bases separating them. The CDR3 covers 15 residues. This record comes from a study of blood T cells in healthy people across ages. PCR was performed a second time for roughly 6 to 12 cycles using a sample-barcoded 5' primer and a J-beta primer mix. MiXCR was run by TCRdb on the 5' RACE reads, yielding one entry per CDR3 protein. The sample holds over 1,500,000 distinct CDR3 sequences, about 50% seen once. Sequenced sample: blood. The TCR comes from a woman between 40 and 55 years old in good health. The chain joins TRBV27 to TRBJ2-5; possible D gene TRBD2, 5 bases. CDR3 sequence: CASSLRALVRETQYF. As DNA, the CDR3 is TGTGCCAGCAGTTTGAGGGCCCTAGTTCGGGAGACCCAGTACTTC.